A single T cell receptor (beta chain) is shown here with its context. Antigen unknown. These data originate in a study of Ad26.COV2.S vaccination and SARS-CoV-2 variants. Using immunoSEQ multiplex PCR, the repertoire was profiled, and TCRdb retains in-frame clones only, with some absent. The table shows 380,000 or so clones, with roughly 90% occurring only once. Germline CDR1 and CDR2: LGHDT and YNNKEL (reference sequence). This CDR3 is 15 amino acids long. J was trimmed by 2 bases and V by 8 bases; bases with no gene match: 9. Study results and limitations: It was found that vaccine and placebo recipients had similar non-spike TCR breadth.

Treatment meaning: 15 to 20 received Ad26.COV2.S at low or high dose, single or two shots; 5 received placebo; per-sample allocation not given. Day 63 after the first vaccine or placebo injection was the time point for sampling. This clonotype was obtained from a person aged 18 to 59 who received the Ad26.COV2.S COVID-19 vaccine or a placebo. This chain connects TRBV3-1 (or the pseudogene TRBV3-2) to TRBJ2-7; 10 bases align to TRBD2. The source material was peripheral blood, sampled in a trial of Ad26.COV2.S vaccine versus placebo. CDR3 bases: TGTGCCAGCTCGCGCCAGCGGGAGGGAACCTACGAGCAGTACTTC. Translation gives CASSRQREGTYEQYF.